Listed below are T cell receptor beta chains from one sample, sequenced in a study of glioma-infiltrating T cells. TCRdb passed the multiplex PCR reads through MiXCR, listing each CDR3 protein once. The table records tens of thousands of distinct CDR3 sequences, 40% of them present only once. Sequenced material: glioma tissue, nonneoplastic brain tissue, or PBMCs (not recorded which). The receptors were gathered from a human donor with low-grade glioma or glioblastoma, undergoing nonglioma brain surgery, or in good health (not recorded which). CDR3s include the opening cysteine and the closing phenylalanine or tryptophan. A D gene is named only where the DNA matches it firmly. Part of the rows lack a size; the others show once, few, many or a class for expanded clones.

cdr3_nt: TGTGCCAGCAGCCCCTCCCCTCTAGCGGGGTCCTACAATGAGCAGTTCTTC
cdr3_aa: CASSPSPLAGSYNEQFF
clone_size: many
d_call: TRBD2
j_call: TRBJ2-1
v_call: TRBV6-1

cdr3_nt: TGTGCCAGCTCTGAGGGGTCTGATCAGCCCCAGCATTTT
cdr3_aa: CASSEGSDQPQHF
clone_size: NA
d_call: NA
j_call: TRBJ1-5
v_call: TRBV18

cdr3_nt: TGTGCCACCAGCAGCCGTATCGGACCATATCCGGTGGGCACTGAAGCTTTCTTT
cdr3_aa: CATSSRIGPYPVGTEAFF
clone_size: many
d_call: NA
j_call: TRBJ1-1
v_call: TRBV15

cdr3_nt: TGTTCCCGCAGGGCAGGACAGGGCCACGAGCAGTCCTTC
cdr3_aa: CSRRAGQGHEQSF
clone_size: NA
d_call: TRBD1
j_call: TRBJ2-7
v_call: TRBV6-2/TRBV6-3

cdr3_nt: TGTGCCAGCAGCCTGGGACTAGCGGGAGTCATCCAAGAGACCCAGTACTTC
cdr3_aa: CASSLGLAGVIQETQYF
clone_size: NA
d_call: TRBD2
j_call: TRBJ2-5
v_call: TRBV11-2

cdr3_nt: TGTGCCAGCAGCTTATGGGAGGGGGCAGTCAATCAGCCCCAGCATTTT
cdr3_aa: CASSLWEGAVNQPQHF
clone_size: many
d_call: TRBD1
j_call: TRBJ1-5
v_call: TRBV7-9

cdr3_nt: TGTACCAGCAGGGCAGGACAGGTACAAGAGACCCAGTACTTC
cdr3_aa: CTSRAGQVQETQYF
clone_size: NA
d_call: TRBD1
j_call: TRBJ2-5
v_call: TRBV6-1

cdr3_nt: TGTGCCAGCAGTCCTAGACAGGGGAATGGCTACACCTTC
cdr3_aa: CASSPRQGNGYTF
clone_size: many
d_call: TRBD1
j_call: TRBJ1-2
v_call: TRBV12-3/TRBV12-4

cdr3_nt: TGTGCCAGCAGTTACTCTGGGCAGTTGAACACTGAAGCTTTCTTT
cdr3_aa: CASSYSGQLNTEAFF
clone_size: many
d_call: NA
j_call: TRBJ1-1
v_call: TRBV6-2/TRBV6-3

cdr3_nt: TGTGCCAGCAGCGAAGCGACAGGGTCCACAGATACGCAGTATTTT
cdr3_aa: CASSEATGSTDTQYF
clone_size: few
d_call: TRBD1
j_call: TRBJ2-3
v_call: TRBV9

cdr3_nt: TGTGCCAGCTCACCACGTCGGACCCAAGGGGATGAGCAGTTCTTC
cdr3_aa: CASSPRRTQGDEQFF
clone_size: many
d_call: NA
j_call: TRBJ2-1
v_call: TRBV18